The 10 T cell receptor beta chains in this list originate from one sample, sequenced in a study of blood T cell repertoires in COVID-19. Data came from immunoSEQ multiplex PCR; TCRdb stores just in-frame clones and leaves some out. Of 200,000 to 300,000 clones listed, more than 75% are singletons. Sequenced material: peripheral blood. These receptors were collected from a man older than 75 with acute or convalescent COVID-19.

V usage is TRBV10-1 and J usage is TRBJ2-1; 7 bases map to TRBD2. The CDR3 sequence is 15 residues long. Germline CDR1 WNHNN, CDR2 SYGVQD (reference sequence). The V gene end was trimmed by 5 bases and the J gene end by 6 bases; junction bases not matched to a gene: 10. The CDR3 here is CASSTDPSGPNEQFF. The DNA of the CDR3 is TGCGCCAGCAGTACCGACCCTAGCGGACCCAATGAGCAGTTCTTC.

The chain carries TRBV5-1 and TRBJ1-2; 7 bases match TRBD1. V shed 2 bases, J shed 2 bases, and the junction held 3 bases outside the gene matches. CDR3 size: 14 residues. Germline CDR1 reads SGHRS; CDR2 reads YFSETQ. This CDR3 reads CASSFGDSNYGYTF. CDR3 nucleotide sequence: TGCGCCAGCAGCTTTGGGGACAGCAACTATGGCTACACCTTC.

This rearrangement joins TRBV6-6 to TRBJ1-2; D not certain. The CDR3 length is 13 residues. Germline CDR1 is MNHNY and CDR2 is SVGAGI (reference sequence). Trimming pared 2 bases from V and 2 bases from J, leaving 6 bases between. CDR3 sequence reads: CASSYGQNYGYTF. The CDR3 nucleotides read TGTGCCAGCAGTTACGGGCAGAACTATGGCTACACCTTC.

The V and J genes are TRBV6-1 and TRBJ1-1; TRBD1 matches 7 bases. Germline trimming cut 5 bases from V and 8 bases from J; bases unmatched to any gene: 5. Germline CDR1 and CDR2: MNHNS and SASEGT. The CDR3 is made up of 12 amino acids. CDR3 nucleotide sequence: TGTGCCAGCAGTTCCCAGGGGGGCGAAGCTTTCTTT. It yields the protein CASSSQGGEAFF.

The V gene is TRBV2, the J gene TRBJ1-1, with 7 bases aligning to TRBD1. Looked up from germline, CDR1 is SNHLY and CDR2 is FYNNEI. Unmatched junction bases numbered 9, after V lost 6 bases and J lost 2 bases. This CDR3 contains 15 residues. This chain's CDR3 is CASSPQGQTNTEAFF. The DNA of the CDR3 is TGTGCCAGCAGCCCCCAGGGACAGACTAACACTGAAGCTTTCTTT.

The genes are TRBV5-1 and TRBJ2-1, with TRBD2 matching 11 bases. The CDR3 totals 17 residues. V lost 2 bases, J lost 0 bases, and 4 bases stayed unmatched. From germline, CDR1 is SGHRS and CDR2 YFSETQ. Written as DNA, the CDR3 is TGCGCCAGCAGCTTTGGACTAGCGGGTAGCTCCTACAATGAGCAGTTCTTC. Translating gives CASSFGLAGSSYNEQFF.

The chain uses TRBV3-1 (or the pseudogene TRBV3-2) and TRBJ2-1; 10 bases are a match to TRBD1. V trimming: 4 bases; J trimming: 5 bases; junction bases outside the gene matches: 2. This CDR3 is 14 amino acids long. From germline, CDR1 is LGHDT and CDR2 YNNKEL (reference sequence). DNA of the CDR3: TGTGCCAGCAGCCCGGGACAGGGGCACAATGAGCAGTTCTTC. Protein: CASSPGQGHNEQFF.

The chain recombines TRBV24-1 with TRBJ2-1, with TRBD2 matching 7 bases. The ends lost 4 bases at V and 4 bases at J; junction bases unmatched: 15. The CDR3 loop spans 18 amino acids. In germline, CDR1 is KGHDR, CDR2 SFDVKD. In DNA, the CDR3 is TGTGCCACCAGTGACCCCACTAGTACGGGAGGATCATACAATGAGCAGTTCTTC. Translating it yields CATSDPTSTGGSYNEQFF.

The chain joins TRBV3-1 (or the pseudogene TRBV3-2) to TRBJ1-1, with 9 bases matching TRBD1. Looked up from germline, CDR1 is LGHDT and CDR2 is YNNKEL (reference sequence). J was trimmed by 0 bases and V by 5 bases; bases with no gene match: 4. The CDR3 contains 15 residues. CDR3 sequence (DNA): TGTGCCAGCAGCTCTCGGACAGGGGTGAACACTGAAGCTTTCTTT. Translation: CASSSRTGVNTEAFF.

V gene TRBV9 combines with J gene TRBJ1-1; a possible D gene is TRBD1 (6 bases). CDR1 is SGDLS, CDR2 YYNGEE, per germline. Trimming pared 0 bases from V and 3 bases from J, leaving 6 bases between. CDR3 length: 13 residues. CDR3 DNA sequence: TGTGCCAGCAGCGTAGGGGGGCACACTGAAGCTTTCTTT. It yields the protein CASSVGGHTEAFF.